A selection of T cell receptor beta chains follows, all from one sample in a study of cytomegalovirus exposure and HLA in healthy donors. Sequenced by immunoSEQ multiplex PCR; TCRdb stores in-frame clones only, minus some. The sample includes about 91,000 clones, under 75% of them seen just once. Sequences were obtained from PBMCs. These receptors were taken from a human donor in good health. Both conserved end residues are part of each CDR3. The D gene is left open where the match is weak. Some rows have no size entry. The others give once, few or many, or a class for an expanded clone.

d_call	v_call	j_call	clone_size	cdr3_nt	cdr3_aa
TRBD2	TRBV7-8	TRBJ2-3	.	TGTGCCAGCAGCTTAGGGCCGGGACTAGCGTCAGATACGCAGTATTTT	CASSLGPGLASDTQYF
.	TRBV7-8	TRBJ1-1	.	TGTGCCAGCAGCCAACTGAACATTCCGGGGACTGAAGCTTTCTTT	CASSQLNIPGTEAFF
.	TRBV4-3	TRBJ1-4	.	TGCGCCAGCGCGCGCACTGTAGCGACTAATGAAAAACTGTTTTTT	CASARTVATNEKLFF
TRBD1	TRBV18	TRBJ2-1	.	TGTGCCAGCTCACCACGTCCCGGGACAGGGACAAGCTCCTACAATGAGCAGTTCTTC	CASSPRPGTGTSSYNEQFF
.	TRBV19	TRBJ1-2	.	TGTGCCAGTAGTATGTCGCAGGGTGGCTACACCTTC	CASSMSQGGYTF
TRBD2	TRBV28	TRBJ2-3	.	TGTGCCAGCAGTTCCCCGGGGGGTTTGGTAGATACGCAGTATTTT	CASSSPGGLVDTQYF
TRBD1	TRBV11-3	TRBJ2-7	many	TGTGCCAGCAGCCACGGGACAGAACTCTACGAGCAGTACTTC	CASSHGTELYEQYF
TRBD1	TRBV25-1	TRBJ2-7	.	TGTGCCAGCAGTGTAACAGGGGGTGCCTACGAGCAGTACTTC	CASSVTGGAYEQYF
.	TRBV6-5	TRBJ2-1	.	TGTGCCAGCCGGGGGGCGGGTGAGCAGTTCTTC	CASRGAGEQFF
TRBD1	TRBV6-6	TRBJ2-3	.	TGTGCCAGCACCTTACCCGGGACAGCCCGCACAGATACGCAGTATTTT	CASTLPGTARTDTQYF
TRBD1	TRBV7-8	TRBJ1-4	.	TGTGCCAGCGGTGACAGGGTTAATGAAAAACTGTTTTTT	CASGDRVNEKLFF
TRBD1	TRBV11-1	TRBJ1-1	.	TGTGCCAGCAGCACACAGGGGGACACTGAAGCTTTCTTT	CASSTQGDTEAFF
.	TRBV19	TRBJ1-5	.	TGTGCCAGTAGTATACCGCCAGGCTATAGCAATCAGCCCCAGCATTTT	CASSIPPGYSNQPQHF
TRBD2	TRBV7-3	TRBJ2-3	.	TGTGCCAGCAGCCATAGCGGGGGGGCGGCAGATACGCAGTATTTT	CASSHSGGAADTQYF
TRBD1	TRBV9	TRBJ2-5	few	TGTGCCAGCAGCGTAGAACAGGGGTTCTGGGAGACCCAGTACTTC	CASSVEQGFWETQYF
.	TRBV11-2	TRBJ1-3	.	TGTGCCAGCAGCTTGGATGCGGGCTTCTCTGGAAACACCATATATTTT	CASSLDAGFSGNTIYF
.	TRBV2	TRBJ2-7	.	TGTGCCAGCATGAGACAGGTCGGGTCCTACGAGCAGTACTTC	CASMRQVGSYEQYF
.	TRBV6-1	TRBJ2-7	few	TGTGCCAGCAGTGAGCGGAGGGGAGGATACGAGCAGTACTTC	CASSERRGGYEQYF
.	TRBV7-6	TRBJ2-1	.	TGTGCCAGCAGCCCCTTGCCCGGCTCCTACAATGAGCAGTTCTTC	CASSPLPGSYNEQFF
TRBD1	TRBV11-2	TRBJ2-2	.	TGTGCCAGCAGCTTAGTAGGGGGCAGTGGGGAGCTGTTTTTT	CASSLVGGSGELFF
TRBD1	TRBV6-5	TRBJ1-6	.	TGTGCCAGCAGAACCACAGGGGGTTTTAATTCACCCCTCCACTTT	CASRTTGGFNSPLHF
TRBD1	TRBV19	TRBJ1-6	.	TGTGCCAGTAGTACATACAGGGGCACCAATTCACCCCTCCACTTT	CASSTYRGTNSPLHF
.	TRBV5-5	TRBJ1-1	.	TGTGCCAGCAGCTTGTGGGGGGGCCTGGACACTGAAGCTTTCTTT	CASSLWGGLDTEAFF
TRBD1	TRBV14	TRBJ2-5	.	TGTGCCAGCAGCCAAGATTATGGGACAGGGAGGTCGACGGACTTC	CASSQDYGTGRSTDF
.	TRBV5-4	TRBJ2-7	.	TGTGCCAGCAGCTCACCTACGACGGGTAACTACGAGCAGTACTTC	CASSSPTTGNYEQYF
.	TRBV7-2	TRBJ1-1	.	TGTGCCAGCAGCTTACGGGAGTTTACTGAAGCTTTCTTT	CASSLREFTEAFF
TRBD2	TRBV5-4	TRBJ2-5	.	TGTGCCAGCAGCTTGGGGAGGACTAGCGGAACACAAGAGACCCAGTACTTC	CASSLGRTSGTQETQYF
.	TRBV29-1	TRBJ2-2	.	TGCAGCGTTGATGCTCTGGGGCACACCGGGGAGCTGTTTTTT	CSVDALGHTGELFF
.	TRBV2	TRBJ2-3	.	TGTGCCAGCAGTGTTTGGCAGGGGGATACGCAGTATTTT	CASSVWQGDTQYF
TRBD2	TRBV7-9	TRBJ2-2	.	TGTGCCAGCAGCTTAGTTTGGGGGGGACGGAACACCGGGGAGCTGTTTTTT	CASSLVWGGRNTGELFF
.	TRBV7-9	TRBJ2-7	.	TGTGCCAGCAGCTTAGCCCGGGGGGCATCCTACGAGCAGTACTTC	CASSLARGASYEQYF
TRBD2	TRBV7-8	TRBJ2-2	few	TGTGCCAGCAGCTTAAGGGCTAGCGGGGGGGCGAACACCGGGGAGCTGTTTTTT	CASSLRASGGANTGELFF
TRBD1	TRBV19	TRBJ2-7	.	TGTGCCAGTAGTGCTGGGACCGGGACAGGGTGGGCCGGGTCCATCTACGAGCAGTACTTC	CASSAGTGTGWAGSIYEQYF
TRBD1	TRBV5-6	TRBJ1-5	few	TGTGCCAGCAGCTTGGGGGACAGGGGTCGCAATAAGCCCCAGCATTTT	CASSLGDRGRNKPQHF
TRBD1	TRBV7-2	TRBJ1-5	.	TGTGCCAGCAGCTTACCAGGGACAGCCCAGCATTTT	CASSLPGTAQHF
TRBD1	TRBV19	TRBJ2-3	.	TGTGCCAGTAGTATAAGAACAGGGGGAACAGATACGCAGTATTTT	CASSIRTGGTDTQYF
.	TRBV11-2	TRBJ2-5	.	TGTGCCAGCAGCTTAGGATACAGAGAAGAGACCCAGTACTTC	CASSLGYREETQYF
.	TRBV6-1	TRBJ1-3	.	TGTGCCAGCAGTCAAGACCGACACCTCCCTGGAAACACCATATATTTT	CASSQDRHLPGNTIYF
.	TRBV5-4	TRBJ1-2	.	TGTGCCAGCAGCTCCGTAGGGGACTATGGCTACACCTTC	CASSSVGDYGYTF
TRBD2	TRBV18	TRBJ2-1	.	TGTGCCAGCTCATCCACTAGCGGGGGGACGGGGAATGAGCAGTTCTTC	CASSSTSGGTGNEQFF
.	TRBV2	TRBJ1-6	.	TGTGCCAGCAGCGAGAGGAGGGAGGCACCCCTCCACTTT	CASSERREAPLHF
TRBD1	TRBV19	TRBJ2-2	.	TGTGCCAGTAGTTCTAGACAGGGAAACACCGGGGAGCTGTTTTTT	CASSSRQGNTGELFF
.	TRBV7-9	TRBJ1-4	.	TGTGCCAGCCGAGCTACGGCTAATGAAAAACTGTTTTTT	CASRATANEKLFF
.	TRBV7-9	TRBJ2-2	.	TGTGCCAGCAGCTTCACTGCCCAGGGCGGGGAGCTGTTTTTT	CASSFTAQGGELFF
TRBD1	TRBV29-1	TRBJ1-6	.	TGCAGCGGGGACAGGGGCGATAATTCACCCCTCCACTTT	CSGDRGDNSPLHF
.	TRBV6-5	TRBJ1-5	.	TGTGCCAGCAGTGTTTGGCGGTCCAGCAATCAGCCCCAGCATTTT	CASSVWRSSNQPQHF
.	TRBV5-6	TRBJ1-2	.	TGTGCCAGCAGCCCTACCGGGGGAAACTATGGCTACACCTTC	CASSPTGGNYGYTF
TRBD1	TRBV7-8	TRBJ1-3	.	TGTGCCAGCAGCTTAGGACCGGGACAGGCGATCTCTGGAAACACCATATATTTT	CASSLGPGQAISGNTIYF
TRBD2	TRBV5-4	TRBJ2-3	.	TGTGCCAGCAGCCTCGGGACTAGGTCAGATACGCAGTATTTT	CASSLGTRSDTQYF
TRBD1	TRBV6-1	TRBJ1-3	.	TGTGCCAGCAGTGATACCTACAGGGGCAACACCATATATTTT	CASSDTYRGNTIYF
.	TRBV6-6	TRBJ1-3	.	TGTGCCAGCAGTTTCTCGGACTCGGGAAACACCATATATTTT	CASSFSDSGNTIYF
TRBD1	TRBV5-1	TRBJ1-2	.	TGCGCCAGCAGCTTCCAGGGGGCTAACTATGGCTACACCTTC	CASSFQGANYGYTF